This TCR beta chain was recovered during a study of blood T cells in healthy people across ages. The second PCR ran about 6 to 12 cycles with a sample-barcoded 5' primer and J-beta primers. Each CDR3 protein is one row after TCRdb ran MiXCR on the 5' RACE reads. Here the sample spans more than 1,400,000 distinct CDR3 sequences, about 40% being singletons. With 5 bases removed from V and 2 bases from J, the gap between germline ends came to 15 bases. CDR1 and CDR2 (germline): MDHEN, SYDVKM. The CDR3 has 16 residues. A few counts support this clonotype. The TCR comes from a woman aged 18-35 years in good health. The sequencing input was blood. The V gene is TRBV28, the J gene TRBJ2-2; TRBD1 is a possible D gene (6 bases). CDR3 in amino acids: CASSLTTGPNTGELFF. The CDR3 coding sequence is TGTGCCAGCAGTCTCACGACAGGACCTAACACCGGGGAGCTGTTTTTT.